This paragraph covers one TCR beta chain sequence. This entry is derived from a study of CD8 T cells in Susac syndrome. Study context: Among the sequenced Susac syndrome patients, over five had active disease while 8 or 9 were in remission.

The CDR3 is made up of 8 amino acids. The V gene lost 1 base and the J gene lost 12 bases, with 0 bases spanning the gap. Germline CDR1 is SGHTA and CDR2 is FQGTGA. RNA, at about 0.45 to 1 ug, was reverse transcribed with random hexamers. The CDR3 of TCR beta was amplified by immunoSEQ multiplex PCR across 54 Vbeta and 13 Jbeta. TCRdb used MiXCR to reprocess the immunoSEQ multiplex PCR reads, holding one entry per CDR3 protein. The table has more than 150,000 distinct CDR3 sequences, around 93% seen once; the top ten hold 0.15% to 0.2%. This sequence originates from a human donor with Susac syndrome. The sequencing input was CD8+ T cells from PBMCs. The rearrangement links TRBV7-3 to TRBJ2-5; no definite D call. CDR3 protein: CASSLKYF. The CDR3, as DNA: TGTGCCAGCAGCTTAAAGTACTTC.